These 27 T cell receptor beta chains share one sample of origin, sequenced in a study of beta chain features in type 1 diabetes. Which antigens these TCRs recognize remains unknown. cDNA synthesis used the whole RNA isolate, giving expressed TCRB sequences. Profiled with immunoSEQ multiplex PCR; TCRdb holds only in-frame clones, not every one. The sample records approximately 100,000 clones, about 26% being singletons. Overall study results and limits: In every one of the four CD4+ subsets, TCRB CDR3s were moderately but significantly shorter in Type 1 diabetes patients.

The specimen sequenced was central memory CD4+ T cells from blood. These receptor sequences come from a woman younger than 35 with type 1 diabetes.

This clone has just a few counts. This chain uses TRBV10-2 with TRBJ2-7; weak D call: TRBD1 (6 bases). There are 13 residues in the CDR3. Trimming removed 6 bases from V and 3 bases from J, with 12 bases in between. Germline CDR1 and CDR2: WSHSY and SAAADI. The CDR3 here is CASRDSTGYEQYV. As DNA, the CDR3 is TGCGCCAGCAGGGATTCGACAGGCTACGAGCAGTACGTC.

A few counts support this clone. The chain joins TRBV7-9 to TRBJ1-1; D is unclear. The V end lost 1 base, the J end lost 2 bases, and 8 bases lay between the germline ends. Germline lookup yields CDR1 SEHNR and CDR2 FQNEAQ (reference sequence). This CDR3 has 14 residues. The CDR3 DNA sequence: TGTGCCAGCAGCTTAGGCAGATTAAACACTGAAGCTTTCTTT. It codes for CASSLGRLNTEAFF. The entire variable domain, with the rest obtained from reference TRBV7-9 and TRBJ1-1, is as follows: DTGVSQNPRHKITKRGQNVTFRCDPISEHNRLYWYRQTLGQGPEFLTYFQNEAQLEKSRLLSDRFSAERPKGSFSTLEIQRTEQGDSAMYLCASSLGRLNTEAFFGQGTRLTVV.

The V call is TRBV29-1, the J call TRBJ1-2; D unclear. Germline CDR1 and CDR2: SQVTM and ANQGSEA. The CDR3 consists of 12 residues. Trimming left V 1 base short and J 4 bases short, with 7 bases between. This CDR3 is CSVEGASYGYTF. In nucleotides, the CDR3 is TGCAGCGTTGAAGGGGCCAGCTATGGCTACACCTTC.

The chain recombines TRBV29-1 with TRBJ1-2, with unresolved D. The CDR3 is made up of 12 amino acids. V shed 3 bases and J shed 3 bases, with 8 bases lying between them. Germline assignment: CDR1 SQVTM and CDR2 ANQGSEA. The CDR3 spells CSVDPQDYGYTF. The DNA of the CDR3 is TGCAGCGTTGACCCGCAGGACTATGGCTACACCTTC.

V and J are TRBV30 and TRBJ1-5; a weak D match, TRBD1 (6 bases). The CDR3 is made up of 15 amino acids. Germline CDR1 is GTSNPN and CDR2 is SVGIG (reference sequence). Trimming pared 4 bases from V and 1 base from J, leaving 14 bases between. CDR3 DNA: TGTGCCTGGAAAGGAGGAGGACAGAGCAATCAGCCCCAGCATTTT. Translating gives CAWKGGGQSNQPQHF.

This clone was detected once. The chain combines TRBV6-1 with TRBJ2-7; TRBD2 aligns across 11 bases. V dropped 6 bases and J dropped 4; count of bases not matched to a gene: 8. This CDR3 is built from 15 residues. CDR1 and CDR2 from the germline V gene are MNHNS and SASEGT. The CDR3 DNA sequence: TGTGCCAGCAGAGCCGGGACTAGCGGCCCTTACGAGCAGTACTTC. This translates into CASRAGTSGPYEQYF.

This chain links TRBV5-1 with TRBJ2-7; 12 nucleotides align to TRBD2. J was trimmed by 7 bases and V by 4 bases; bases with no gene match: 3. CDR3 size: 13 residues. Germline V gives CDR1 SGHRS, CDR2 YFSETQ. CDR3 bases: TGCGCCAGCAGCCCTAGCGGGAGGGCGGAGCAGTACTTC. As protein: CASSPSGRAEQYF.

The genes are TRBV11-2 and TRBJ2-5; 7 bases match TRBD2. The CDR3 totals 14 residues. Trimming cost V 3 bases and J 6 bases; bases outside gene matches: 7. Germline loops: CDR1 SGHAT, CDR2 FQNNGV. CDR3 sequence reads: CASSFGRAGKTQYF. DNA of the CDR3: TGTGCCAGCAGCTTTGGGAGAGCGGGGAAGACCCAGTACTTC. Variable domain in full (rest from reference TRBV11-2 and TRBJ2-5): EAGVAQSPRYKIIEKRQSVAFWCNPISGHATLYWYQQILGQGPKLLIQFQNNGVVDDSQLPKDRFSAERLKGVDSTLKIQPAKLEDSAVYLCASSFGRAGKTQYFGPGTRLLVL.

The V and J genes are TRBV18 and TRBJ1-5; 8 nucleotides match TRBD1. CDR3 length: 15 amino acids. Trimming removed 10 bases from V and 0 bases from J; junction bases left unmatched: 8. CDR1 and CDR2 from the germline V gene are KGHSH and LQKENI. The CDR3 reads CATSGTGDSNQPQHF. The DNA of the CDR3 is TGTGCCACCTCTGGGACAGGCGATAGCAATCAGCCCCAGCATTTT.

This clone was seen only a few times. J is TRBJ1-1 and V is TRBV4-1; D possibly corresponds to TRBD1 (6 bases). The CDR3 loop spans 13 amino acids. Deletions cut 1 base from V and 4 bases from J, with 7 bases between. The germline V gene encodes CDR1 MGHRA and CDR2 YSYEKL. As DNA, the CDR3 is TGCGCCAGCAGCCAAGTAGGGGGCACTGAAGCTTTCTTT. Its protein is CASSQVGGTEAFF.

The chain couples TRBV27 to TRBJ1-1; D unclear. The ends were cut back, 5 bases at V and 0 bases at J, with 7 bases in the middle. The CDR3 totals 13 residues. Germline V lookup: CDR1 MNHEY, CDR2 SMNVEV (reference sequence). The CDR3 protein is CASSLFMNTEAFF. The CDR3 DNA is TGTGCCAGCAGTCTATTTATGAACACTGAAGCTTTCTTT.

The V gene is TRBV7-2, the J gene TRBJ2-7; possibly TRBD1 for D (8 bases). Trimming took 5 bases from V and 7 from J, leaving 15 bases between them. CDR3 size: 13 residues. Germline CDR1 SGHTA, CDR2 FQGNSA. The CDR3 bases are TGTGCCAGCAGCCCACAACAGGGGGGGGAGCAGTACTTC. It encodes CASSPQQGGEQYF.

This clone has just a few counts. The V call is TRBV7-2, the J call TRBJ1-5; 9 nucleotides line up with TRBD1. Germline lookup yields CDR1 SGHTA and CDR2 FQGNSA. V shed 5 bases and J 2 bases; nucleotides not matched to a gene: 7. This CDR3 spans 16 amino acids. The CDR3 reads CASSQNTGGGNQPQHF. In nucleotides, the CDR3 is TGTGCCAGCAGCCAAAACACAGGGGGCGGCAATCAGCCCCAGCATTTT.

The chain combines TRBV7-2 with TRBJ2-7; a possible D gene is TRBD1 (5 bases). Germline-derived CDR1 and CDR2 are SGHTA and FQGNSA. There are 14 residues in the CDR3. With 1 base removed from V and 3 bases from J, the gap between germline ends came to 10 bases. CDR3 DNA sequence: TGTGCCAGCAGCTTAGAGGCGACAGTCTACGAGCAGTACGTC. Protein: CASSLEATVYEQYV.

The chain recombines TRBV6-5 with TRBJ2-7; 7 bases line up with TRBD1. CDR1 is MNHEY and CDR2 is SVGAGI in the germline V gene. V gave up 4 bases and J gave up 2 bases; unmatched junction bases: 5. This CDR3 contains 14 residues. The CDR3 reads CASSWRQGPYEQYF. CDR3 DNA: TGTGCCAGCAGTTGGCGACAGGGACCCTACGAGCAGTACTTC.

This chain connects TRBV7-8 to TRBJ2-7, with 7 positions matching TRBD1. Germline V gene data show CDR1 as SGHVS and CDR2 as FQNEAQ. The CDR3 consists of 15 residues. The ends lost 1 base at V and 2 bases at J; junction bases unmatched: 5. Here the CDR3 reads CASSLGARGTYEQYF. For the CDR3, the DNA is TGTGCCAGCAGCTTAGGTGCCAGGGGGACCTACGAGCAGTACTTC.

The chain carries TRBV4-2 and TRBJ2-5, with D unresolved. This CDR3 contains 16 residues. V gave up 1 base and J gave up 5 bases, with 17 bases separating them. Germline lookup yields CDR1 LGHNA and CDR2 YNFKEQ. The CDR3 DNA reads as TGTGCCAGCAGCCAAGGATTACAGCCCGGTCGGGAGACCCAGTACTTC. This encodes CASSQGLQPGRETQYF.

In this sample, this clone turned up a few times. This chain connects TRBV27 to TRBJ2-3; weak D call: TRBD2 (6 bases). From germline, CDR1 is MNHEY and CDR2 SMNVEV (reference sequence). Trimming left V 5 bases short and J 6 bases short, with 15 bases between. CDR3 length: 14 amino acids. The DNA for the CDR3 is TGTGCCAGCAGTCCTCTGACTAGTGGGGATACGCAGTATTTT. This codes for CASSPLTSGDTQYF.

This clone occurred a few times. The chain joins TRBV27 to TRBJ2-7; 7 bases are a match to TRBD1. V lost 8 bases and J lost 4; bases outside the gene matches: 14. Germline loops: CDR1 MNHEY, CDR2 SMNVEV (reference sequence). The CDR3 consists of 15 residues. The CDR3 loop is CASQRQGPSSYEQYF. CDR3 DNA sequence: TGTGCCAGCCAACGACAGGGCCCATCTTCGTACGAGCAGTACTTC.

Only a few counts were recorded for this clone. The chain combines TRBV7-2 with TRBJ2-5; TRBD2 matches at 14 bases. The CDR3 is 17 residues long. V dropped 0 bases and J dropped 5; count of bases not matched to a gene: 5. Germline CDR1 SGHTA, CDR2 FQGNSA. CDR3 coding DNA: TGTGCCAGCAGCTTAGCGAGGGGACTAGCGGGAGTCGAGACCCAGTACTTC. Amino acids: CASSLARGLAGVETQYF.

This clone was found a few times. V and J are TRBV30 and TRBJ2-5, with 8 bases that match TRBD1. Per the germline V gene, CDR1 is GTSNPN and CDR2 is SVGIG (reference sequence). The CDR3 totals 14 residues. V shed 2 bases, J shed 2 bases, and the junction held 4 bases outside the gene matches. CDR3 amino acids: CAWSSGTGQETQYF. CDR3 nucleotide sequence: TGTGCCTGGAGTTCCGGGACAGGACAAGAGACCCAGTACTTC. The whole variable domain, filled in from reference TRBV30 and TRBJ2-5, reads SQTIHQWPATLVQPVGSPLSLECTVEGTSNPNLYWYRQAAGRGLQLLFYSVGIGQISSEVPQNLSASRPQDRQFILSSKKLLLSDSGFYLCAWSSGTGQETQYFGPGTRLLVL.

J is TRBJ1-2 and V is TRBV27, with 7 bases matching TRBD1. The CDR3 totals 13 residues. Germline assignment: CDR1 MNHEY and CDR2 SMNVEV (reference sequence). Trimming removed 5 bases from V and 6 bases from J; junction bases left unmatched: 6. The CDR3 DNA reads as TGTGCCAGCAGTCCAAGGACAGGAGATGGCTACACCTTC. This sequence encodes CASSPRTGDGYTF.

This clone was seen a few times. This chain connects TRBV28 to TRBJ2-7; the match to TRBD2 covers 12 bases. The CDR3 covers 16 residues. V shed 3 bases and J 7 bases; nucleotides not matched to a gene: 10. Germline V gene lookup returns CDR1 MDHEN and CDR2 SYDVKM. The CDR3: CASSLFPSGRAGEQYF. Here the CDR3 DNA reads TGTGCCAGCAGTTTGTTTCCTAGCGGGAGGGCCGGGGAGCAGTACTTC. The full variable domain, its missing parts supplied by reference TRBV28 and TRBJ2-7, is DVKVTQSSRYLVKRTGEKVFLECVQDMDHENMFWYRQDPGLGLRLIYFSYDVKMKEKGDIPEGYSVSREKKERFSLILESASTNQTSMYLCASSLFPSGRAGEQYFGPGTRLTVT.

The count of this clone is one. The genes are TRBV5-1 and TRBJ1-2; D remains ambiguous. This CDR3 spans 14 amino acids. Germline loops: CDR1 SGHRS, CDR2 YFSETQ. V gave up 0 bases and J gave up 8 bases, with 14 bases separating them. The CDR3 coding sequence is TGCGCCAGCAGCTTGGTGGACGGGGTCGGGGGCTACACCTTC. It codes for CASSLVDGVGGYTF. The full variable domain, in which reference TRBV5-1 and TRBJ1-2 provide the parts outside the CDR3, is KAGVTQTPRYLIKTRGQQVTLSCSPISGHRSVSWYQQTPGQGLQFLFEYFSETQRNKGNFPGRFSGRQFSNSRSEMNVSTLELGDSALYLCASSLVDGVGGYTFGSGTRLTVV.

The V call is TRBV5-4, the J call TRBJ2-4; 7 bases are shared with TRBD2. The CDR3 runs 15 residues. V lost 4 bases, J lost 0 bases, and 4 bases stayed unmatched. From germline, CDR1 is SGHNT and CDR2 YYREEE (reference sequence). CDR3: CASSGRAVAKNIQYF. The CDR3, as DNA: TGTGCCAGCAGCGGGAGGGCGGTAGCCAAAAACATTCAGTACTTC.

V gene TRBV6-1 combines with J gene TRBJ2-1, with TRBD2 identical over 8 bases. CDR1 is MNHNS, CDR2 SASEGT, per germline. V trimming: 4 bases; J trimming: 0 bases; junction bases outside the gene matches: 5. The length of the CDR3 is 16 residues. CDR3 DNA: TGTGCCAGCAGTGGACCAAGCGGGAGCTCCTACAATGAGCAGTTCTTC. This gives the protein CASSGPSGSSYNEQFF.

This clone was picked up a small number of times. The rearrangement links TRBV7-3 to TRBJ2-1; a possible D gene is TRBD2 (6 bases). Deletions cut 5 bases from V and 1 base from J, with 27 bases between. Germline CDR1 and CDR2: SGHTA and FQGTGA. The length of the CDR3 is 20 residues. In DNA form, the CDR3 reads TGTGCCAGCAGCAGAAGACCTCCGGGAGTTTCCGTAAGGTCCTACAATGAGCAGTTCTTC. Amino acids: CASSRRPPGVSVRSYNEQFF.